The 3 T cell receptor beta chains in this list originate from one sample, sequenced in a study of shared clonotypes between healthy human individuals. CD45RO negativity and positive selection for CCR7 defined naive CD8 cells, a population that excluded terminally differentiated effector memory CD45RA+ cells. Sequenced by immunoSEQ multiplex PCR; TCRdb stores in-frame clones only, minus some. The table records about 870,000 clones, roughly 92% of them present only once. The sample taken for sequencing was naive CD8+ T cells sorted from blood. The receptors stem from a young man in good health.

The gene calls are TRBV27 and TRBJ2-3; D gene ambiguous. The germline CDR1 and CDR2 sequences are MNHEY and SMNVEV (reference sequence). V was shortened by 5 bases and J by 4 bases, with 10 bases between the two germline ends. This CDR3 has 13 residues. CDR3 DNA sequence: TGTGCCAGCAGTATCCGACAAGCAGATACGCAGTATTTT. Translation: CASSIRQADTQYF.

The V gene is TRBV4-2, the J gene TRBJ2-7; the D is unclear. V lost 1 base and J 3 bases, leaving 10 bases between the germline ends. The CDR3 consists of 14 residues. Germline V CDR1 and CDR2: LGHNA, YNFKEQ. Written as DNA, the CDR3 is TGTGCCAGCAGCCAAGTAGCACAGAACTACGAGCAGTACTTC. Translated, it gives CASSQVAQNYEQYF.

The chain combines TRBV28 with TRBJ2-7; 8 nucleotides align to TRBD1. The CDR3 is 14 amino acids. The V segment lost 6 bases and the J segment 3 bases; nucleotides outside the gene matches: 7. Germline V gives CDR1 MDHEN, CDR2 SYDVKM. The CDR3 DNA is TGTGCCAGCAGGATAGTAGACAGGGGCTACGAGCAGTACTTC. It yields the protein CASRIVDRGYEQYF.